The clone carrying this TCR beta chain was picked up a small number of times. Its antigen is as yet unknown. CDR1 and CDR2 from the germline V gene are SGHNT and YYREEE (reference sequence). V shed 4 bases and J shed 8 bases, with 15 bases lying between them. The CDR3 is made up of 13 amino acids. The sample belongs to a study of cytomegalovirus exposure and HLA in healthy donors. In the study overall: The platform used for the approximately 130 validation repertoires matched that of the 600 to 800 first-cohort repertoires, a later analysis reported.

The validation cohort, a group of some 120 subjects, included the donors and was separate from the approximately 650-subject first cohort. The study, taken as a whole, reports: Cytomegalovirus association was assigned to about 150 TCR beta chains. In vitro work confirmed that a few CMV-associated chains recognize CMV antigens.

Assay: immunoSEQ multiplex PCR; the TCRdb copy retains only in-frame clones and omits some. The sample shows roughly 150,000 clones, 85% to 90% of them seen only once. The material sequenced was PBMCs. The source of this sequence is a man younger than 35 in good health and CMV-seronegative. This chain uses TRBV5-4 with TRBJ1-2; D is undetermined. The CDR3: CASSADGEQGYTF. DNA for the CDR3: TGTGCCAGCAGCGCGGACGGGGAACAAGGCTACACCTTC.